The clone carrying this T cell receptor (beta chain) was counted once. CDR3 size: 14 residues. CDR1 LGHNA and CDR2 YSLEER come from the germline V gene. Deletions cut 2 bases from V and 7 bases from J, with 13 bases between. In the authors' workflow: The authors estimated nucleated cell counts from reference gene primer amplification. Profiling relied on immunoSEQ multiplex PCR, and the TCRdb table lists in-frame clones only, not all of them. That table furnishes V, J and clone size, whereas the DNA furnished D and trimming. The data show 100,000 to 110,000 clones, with over 75% seen just once and about 6.9% held by the top ten. The data belong to a study of blood T cell repertoires in COVID-19. Background on the study: COVID-19 samples collected from the United States, Italy and Spain covered acute and convalescent phases. From T cells, B-cell-depleted T cells, or PBMCs came the material, which was cDNA or gDNA.

The receptor's source is a man aged 25-40 years in a cohort sampled during active COVID-19. The rearrangement links TRBV4-3 to TRBJ2-3; a possible D gene is TRBD2 (6 bases). The specimen sequenced was peripheral blood. Written as DNA, the CDR3 is TGCGCCAGCAGCCAATACGGGGGTACAAATACGCAGTATTTT. Protein product: CASSQYGGTNTQYF.